The 28 T cell receptor beta chains given below trace back to one sample, sequenced in a study of shared clonotypes between healthy human individuals. Clones were sequenced by immunoSEQ multiplex PCR, and TCRdb holds only the in-frame ones, with some missing. The sample has around 1.9 million clones, about 93% seen once. Naive CD8 cells lacked CD45RO and underwent positive selection for CCR7, leaving out terminally differentiated effector memory CD45RA+ cells. The material sequenced was naive CD8+ T cells from PBMCs. All receptors derive from a man aged 18 to 29 in good health. Some clones in this sample may be carry-over from other donors' samples.

V usage is TRBV7-6 and J usage is TRBJ2-7, with a possible D match to TRBD2 (5 bases). Deletions cut 1 base from V and 6 bases from J, with 13 bases between. The CDR3 loop spans 14 amino acids. The germline CDR1 and CDR2 sequences are SGHVS and FNYEAQ. The CDR3 loop reads CASSLGGFVAEQYF. CDR3 nucleotides: TGTGCCAGCAGCTTAGGAGGGTTTGTCGCCGAGCAGTACTTC.

This clone was observed a few times. Other nucleotide sequences from this sample produce the same CDR3. This chain's CDR3 is CASSGNYEQYF. The CDR3, as DNA: TGTGCCAGCAGCGGCAACTACGAGCAGTACTTC. The chain employs TRBV7-9 and TRBJ2-7, with D hard to call. V lost 5 bases to trimming and J lost 3 bases, with 5 bases between them. The germline V gene has CDR1 SEHNR and CDR2 FQNEAQ (reference sequence). CDR3 length equals 11 residues.

V and J are TRBV14 and TRBJ2-1; 7 bases match TRBD2. CDR1 is SGHDN and CDR2 is FVKESK in the germline V gene. V was pared by 4 bases and J by 6 bases, with 12 bases of the junction left unmatched. The CDR3 has 16 residues. The CDR3 DNA is TGTGCCAGCAGCCTGACTCGCGGGAGACCGCTCAATGAGCAGTTCTTC. Protein sequence: CASSLTRGRPLNEQFF. Full variable domain (rest looked up from reference TRBV14 and TRBJ2-1): EAGVTQFPSHSVIEKGQTVTLRCDPISGHDNLYWYRRVMGKEIKFLLHFVKESKQDESGMPNNRFLAERTGGTYSTLKVQPAELEDSGVYFCASSLTRGRPLNEQFFGPGTRLTVL.

The chain has TRBV28 and TRBJ2-3; 11 nucleotides align to TRBD2. The ends lost 6 bases at V and 0 bases at J; junction bases unmatched: 17. CDR1 and CDR2 (germline): MDHEN, SYDVKM. The CDR3 sequence is 20 residues long. The CDR3: CASSQPPGLAERGSTDTQYF. The CDR3 DNA reads as TGTGCCAGCAGCCAACCCCCGGGACTAGCGGAGCGGGGTAGCACAGATACGCAGTATTTT.

Concerning this clone: The same CDR3 can be traced to other DNA sequences in this sample. The chain is built from TRBV4-1 and TRBJ1-3; tentative D call: TRBD1 (5 bases). V gave up 0 bases and J gave up 4 bases, with 10 bases separating them. CDR3 length equals 15 residues. The germline CDR1 and CDR2 sequences are MGHRA and YSYEKL. For the CDR3, the DNA is TGCGCCAGCAGCCAAGATCAGGGATCCGGAAACACCATATATTTT. Translation gives CASSQDQGSGNTIYF.

In regard to this clone: Different DNA sequences within this sample yield the same CDR3. CDR3 nucleotides: TGCGCCAGCAGCTTCGCAGATACGCAGTATTTT. Protein sequence: CASSFADTQYF. This chain joins TRBV5-1 and TRBJ2-3; the D is unclear. CDR3 size: 11 residues. Trimming cost V 2 bases and J 4 bases, with 2 bases left between them. CDR1 and CDR2 from the germline V gene are SGHRS and YFSETQ.

The gene calls are TRBV7-9 and TRBJ2-2; D tentatively fits TRBD1 or TRBD2 (6 bases each). Germline CDR1 is SEHNR and CDR2 is FQNEAQ (reference sequence). The V end lost 5 bases, the J end lost 6 bases, and 16 bases lay between the germline ends. The CDR3 runs to 15 residues. CDR3 DNA sequence: TGTGCCAGCAGCCAGGGGAGGTCCCCCGCCGGGGAGCTGTTTTTT. This encodes CASSQGRSPAGELFF.

The chain carries TRBV27 and TRBJ1-5, with a possible D match to TRBD1 (6 bases). There are 15 residues in the CDR3. Looked up from germline, CDR1 is MNHEY and CDR2 is SMNVEV (reference sequence). Trimming shortened V by 0 bases and J by 6 bases, and 12 bases separated the two germline ends. The CDR3 loop is CASSLSRRGSQPQHF. In DNA form, the CDR3 reads TGTGCCAGCAGTTTATCGCGCAGGGGAAGTCAGCCCCAGCATTTT.

In this sample, this clone turned up once. J is TRBJ2-1 and V is TRBV9; D may match TRBD1 or TRBD2 (5 bases each). Looked up from germline, CDR1 is SGDLS and CDR2 is YYNGEE. The V and J ends lost 0 bases and 10 bases respectively, with 14 bases between them. The CDR3 is made up of 14 amino acids. The CDR3 DNA is TGTGCCAGCAGCGTAGGGGGAGCAGGGTACGAGCAGTTCTTC. Translation: CASSVGGAGYEQFF.

This clone appeared a few times. The rearrangement uses TRBV20-1 and TRBJ1-1; D not certain. The germline CDR1 and CDR2 sequences are DFQATT and SNEGSKA (reference sequence). V was pared by 5 bases and J by 10 bases, with 14 bases between. The CDR3 covers 11 residues. The CDR3 is CSAPTSNGAFF. For the CDR3, the DNA is TGCAGTGCTCCTACATCGAATGGAGCTTTCTTT.

The chain employs TRBV4-1 and TRBJ2-1; no firm D call. The germline gives CDR1 MGHRA, CDR2 YSYEKL. This CDR3 comprises 17 residues. Trimming stripped 0 bases from V and 6 bases from J, with 18 bases between. The CDR3 DNA is TGCGCCAGCAGCCAAGATTCCTCGATGGGCCGTGGCAATGAGCAGTTCTTC. This sequence encodes CASSQDSSMGRGNEQFF.

The chain has TRBV29-1 and TRBJ2-1; D could derive from TRBD1 or TRBD2 (5 bases each). The V gene's germline CDR1 is SQVTM and CDR2 ANQGSEA. Between the trimmed V and J ends, which lost 6 bases and 0 bases, there was a span of 15 bases. CDR3 length: 15 amino acids. CDR3 sequence reads: CSVGGGKSSYNEQFF. The CDR3 region has the DNA TGCAGCGTCGGTGGGGGTAAGAGCTCCTACAATGAGCAGTTCTTC.

V is TRBV10-3 and J is TRBJ2-6; a possible D gene is TRBD2 (5 bases). The germline gives CDR1 ENHRY, CDR2 SYGVKD. The CDR3 is made up of 16 amino acids. The V end lost 2 bases, the J end lost 0 bases, and 8 bases lay between the germline ends. The CDR3 loop is CAISEDYHSGANVLTF. The CDR3, as DNA: TGTGCCATCAGTGAGGACTATCACTCTGGGGCCAACGTCCTGACTTTC.

The genes are TRBV15 and TRBJ1-1, with D possibly TRBD1 on 5 matching bases. CDR1 is LNHNV, CDR2 YYDKDF, per germline (reference sequence). With 4 bases removed from V and 5 bases from J, the gap between germline ends came to 14 bases. This CDR3 contains 14 residues. The CDR3 loop is CATSKKPGSTEAFF. The CDR3 nucleotides are TGTGCCACCAGCAAGAAACCAGGGTCGACTGAAGCTTTCTTT.

The V and J genes are TRBV15 and TRBJ2-5; no clear D. CDR3 length equals 14 residues. Trimming stripped 3 bases from V and 0 bases from J, with 8 bases between. Germline values: CDR1 LNHNV, CDR2 YYDKDF (reference sequence). This chain's CDR3 is CATSSGLYQETQYF. CDR3 DNA sequence: TGTGCCACCAGCAGCGGGTTGTACCAAGAGACCCAGTACTTC.

This clone has a single count. The V call is TRBV6-1, the J call TRBJ1-5; TRBD1 agrees at 7 bases. Looked up from germline, CDR1 is MNHNS and CDR2 is SASEGT. CDR3 size: 16 residues. V lost 0 bases, J lost 5 bases, and 7 bases stayed unmatched. The CDR3 nucleotides are TGTGCCAGCAGTGAAGCGGTAGGAGGGGGCTATCAGCCCCAGCATTTT. Translated: CASSEAVGGGYQPQHF.

The rearrangement uses TRBV7-9 and TRBJ2-1; no clear D. Germline V gene lookup returns CDR1 SEHNR and CDR2 FQNEAQ (reference sequence). The length of the CDR3 is 15 residues. Trimming cost V 5 bases and J 3 bases, with 14 bases left between them. The CDR3 DNA follows: TGTGCCAGCAGCCCCCCGGAGAGCAGCTACAATGAGCAGTTCTTC. Residues: CASSPPESSYNEQFF.

This clone was detected only once. This chain connects TRBV28 to TRBJ2-2; TRBD2 aligns across 13 bases. The ends lost 4 bases at V and 6 bases at J; junction bases unmatched: 5. There are 16 residues in the CDR3. Looked up from germline, CDR1 is MDHEN and CDR2 is SYDVKM. CDR3 nucleotide sequence: TGTGCCAGCAGTTCAGGACTAGCGGGAGCGGCCGGGGAGCTGTTTTTT. Translating it yields CASSSGLAGAAGELFF.

V is TRBV5-1 and J is TRBJ1-2, with D tentatively TRBD1 (6 bases). Per the germline V gene, CDR1 is SGHRS and CDR2 is YFSETQ. V lost 0 bases to trimming and J lost 6 bases, with 18 bases between them. CDR3 length equals 16 residues. CDR3 DNA: TGCGCCAGCAGCTTGGGCAGGCAGGGGTTGATAGATGGCTACACCTTC. Translation: CASSLGRQGLIDGYTF.

The chain recombines TRBV30 with TRBJ1-4; a possible D gene is TRBD1 (6 bases). Germline loops: CDR1 GTSNPN, CDR2 SVGIG (reference sequence). The V end was cut by 3 bases, the J end by 8 bases, with 13 bases between. The CDR3 loop spans 13 amino acids. The CDR3 sequence: CAWSYREGEKLFF. CDR3 nucleotides: TGTGCCTGGAGCTACAGGGAAGGCGAAAAACTGTTTTTT. Full variable domain (rest looked up from reference TRBV30 and TRBJ1-4): SQTIHQWPATLVQPVGSPLSLECTVEGTSNPNLYWYRQAAGRGLQLLFYSVGIGQISSEVPQNLSASRPQDRQFILSSKKLLLSDSGFYLCAWSYREGEKLFFGSGTQLSVL.

The V gene is TRBV27, the J gene TRBJ1-1, with D possibly being TRBD1 (5 bases). Trimming stripped 0 bases from V and 2 bases from J, with 7 bases between. Germline-derived CDR1 and CDR2 are MNHEY and SMNVEV (reference sequence). The CDR3 extends over 14 amino acids. The CDR3 region is CASSLSGDNTEAFF. The CDR3, as DNA: TGTGCCAGCAGTTTATCGGGGGATAACACTGAAGCTTTCTTT.

The chain combines TRBV11-2 with TRBJ2-1; D gene unclear. This CDR3 is 13 amino acids long. Trimming took off 5 bases at V and 3 bases at J, with 8 bases between the two ends. Germline CDR1 reads SGHAT; CDR2 reads FQNNGV. CDR3 sequence: CASSQTSYNEQFF. The CDR3 nucleotides are TGTGCCAGCAGCCAGACAAGCTACAATGAGCAGTTCTTC. Full variable domain (missing parts from reference TRBV11-2 and TRBJ2-1): EAGVAQSPRYKIIEKRQSVAFWCNPISGHATLYWYQQILGQGPKLLIQFQNNGVVDDSQLPKDRFSAERLKGVDSTLKIQPAKLEDSAVYLCASSQTSYNEQFFGPGTRLTVL.

The J gene is TRBJ2-1, the V gene TRBV11-1; 9 nucleotides align to TRBD2. The germline V gene has CDR1 SGHAT and CDR2 FQDESV (reference sequence). The ends lost 4 bases at V and 8 bases at J; junction bases unmatched: 12. This CDR3 comprises 16 residues. CDR3 in amino acids: CASSYFLAGVSDEQFF. CDR3 sequence (DNA): TGTGCCAGCAGCTACTTCTTAGCGGGAGTTAGCGATGAGCAGTTCTTC.

V is TRBV28 and J is TRBJ1-2, with D possibly being TRBD1 (5 bases). V was pared by 3 bases and J by 8 bases, with 13 bases between. From germline, CDR1 is MDHEN and CDR2 SYDVKM. The CDR3 runs to 13 residues. DNA of the CDR3: TGTGCCAGCAGTTTTGAGGGGTCGGGAGGCTACACCTTC. The encoded protein is CASSFEGSGGYTF.

The chain couples TRBV27 to TRBJ2-3; D may be TRBD1 or TRBD2 (6 bases each). Trimming stripped 6 bases from V and 5 bases from J, with 12 bases between. This CDR3 region has 13 residues. Looked up from germline, CDR1 is MNHEY and CDR2 is SMNVEV (reference sequence). CDR3 coding DNA: TGTGCCAGCAGCCCCAGGGGAGGAGATACGCAGTATTTT. This codes for CASSPRGGDTQYF.

V usage is TRBV5-1 and J usage is TRBJ2-7; D possibly uses TRBD1 or TRBD2 (6 bases each). Trimming removed 1 base from V and 0 bases from J, with 14 bases in between. The germline gives CDR1 SGHRS, CDR2 YFSETQ. This CDR3 contains 16 residues. The CDR3 loop reads CASSLWAGGGSYEQYF. The DNA of the CDR3 is TGCGCCAGCAGCTTGTGGGCCGGAGGGGGCTCCTACGAGCAGTACTTC.

Remarks on this clone: This sample includes further DNA sequences coding for the same CDR3. The V call is TRBV4-3, the J call TRBJ1-5; D gene unclear. CDR1 and CDR2 from the germline V gene are LGHNA and YSLEER. The CDR3 loop spans 14 amino acids. With 1 base removed from V and 2 bases from J, the gap between germline ends came to 6 bases. CDR3 region: CASSQGEGNQPQHF. The CDR3 DNA is TGCGCCAGCAGCCAAGGGGAGGGCAATCAGCCCCAGCATTTT.

Only one count was recorded for this clone. The J gene is TRBJ2-7, the V gene TRBV7-9; 7 bases line up with TRBD2. This CDR3 has 15 residues. Germline V gene data show CDR1 as SEHNR and CDR2 as FQNEAQ (reference sequence). The V segment lost 5 bases and the J segment 2 bases; nucleotides outside the gene matches: 9. The CDR3 is CASSPPGGPTYEQYF. The CDR3 DNA reads TGTGCCAGCAGCCCCCCGGGAGGCCCAACCTACGAGCAGTACTTC.